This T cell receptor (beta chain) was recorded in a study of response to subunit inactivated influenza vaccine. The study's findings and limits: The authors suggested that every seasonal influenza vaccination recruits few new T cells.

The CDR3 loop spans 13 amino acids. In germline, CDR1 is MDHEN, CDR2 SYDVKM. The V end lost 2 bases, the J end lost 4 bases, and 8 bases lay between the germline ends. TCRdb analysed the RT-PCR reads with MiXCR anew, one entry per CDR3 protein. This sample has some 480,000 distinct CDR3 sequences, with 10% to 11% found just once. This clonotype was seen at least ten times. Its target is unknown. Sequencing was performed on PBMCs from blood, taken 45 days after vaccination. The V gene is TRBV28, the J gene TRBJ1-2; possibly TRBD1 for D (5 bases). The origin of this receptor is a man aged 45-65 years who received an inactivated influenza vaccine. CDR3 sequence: CASSLGGAYGYTF. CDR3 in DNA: TGTGCCAGCAGTTTAGGTGGGGCCTATGGCTACACCTTC.